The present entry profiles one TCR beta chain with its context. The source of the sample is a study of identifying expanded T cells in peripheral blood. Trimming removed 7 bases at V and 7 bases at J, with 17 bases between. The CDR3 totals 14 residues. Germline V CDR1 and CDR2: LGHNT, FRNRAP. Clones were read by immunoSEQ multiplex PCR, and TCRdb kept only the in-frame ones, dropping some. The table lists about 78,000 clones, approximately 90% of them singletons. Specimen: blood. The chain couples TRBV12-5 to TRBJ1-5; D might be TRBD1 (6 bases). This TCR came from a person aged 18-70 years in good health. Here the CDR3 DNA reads TGTGCTAGTGTCTGGAAAGGGGGAGGCCAGCCCCAGCATTTT. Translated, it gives CASVWKGGGQPQHF.